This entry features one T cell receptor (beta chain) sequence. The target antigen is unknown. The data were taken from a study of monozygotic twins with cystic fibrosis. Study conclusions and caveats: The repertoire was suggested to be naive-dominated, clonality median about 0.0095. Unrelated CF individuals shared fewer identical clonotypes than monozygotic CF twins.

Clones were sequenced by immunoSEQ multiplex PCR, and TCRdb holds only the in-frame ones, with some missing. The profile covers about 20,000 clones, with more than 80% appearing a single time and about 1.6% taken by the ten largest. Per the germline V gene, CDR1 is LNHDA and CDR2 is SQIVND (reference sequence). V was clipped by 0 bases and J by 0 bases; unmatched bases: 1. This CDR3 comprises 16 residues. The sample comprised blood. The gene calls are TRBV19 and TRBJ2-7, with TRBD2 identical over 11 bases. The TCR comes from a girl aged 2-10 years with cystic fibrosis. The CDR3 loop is CASSIDTSGSSYEQYF. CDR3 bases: TGTGCCAGTAGTATAGATACTAGCGGGAGCTCCTACGAGCAGTACTTC.